The 17 T cell receptor beta chains presented below share a single source sample, sequenced in a study of human T cells and chemical hapten exposure. Sample time point: patch test 2, 6 weeks after DPC sensitization. The sample's treatment: therapeutic diphenylcyclopropenone sensitization with weekly scalp DPC. Each CDR3 protein gets one entry after TCRdb re-called the RACE reads with MiXCR. The sample includes hundreds of thousands of distinct CDR3 sequences, more than 5% seen only once; the top ten take 5% to 6%. Specimen: whole blood, collected in connection with sensitization to the hapten diphenylcyclopropenone (DPC). Receptor source: a woman in her late teens or twenties with alopecia areata. Some clones in this sample may be carry-over from other donors' samples.

This clonotype was found many times. The chain combines TRBV12-3 or TRBV12-4 with TRBJ1-2, with TRBD1 as a possible D gene (6 bases). The V end lost 6 bases, the J end lost 8 bases, and 19 bases lay between the germline ends. The CDR3 runs 14 residues. The CDR3 is CASRSSSLGGGYTF. As DNA, the CDR3 is TGTGCCAGCAGGAGTAGTTCCCTGGGGGGCGGCTACACCTTC.

This clonotype was counted only a few times. The chain employs TRBV7-6 and TRBJ2-5; D is unclear. Germline CDR1 SGHVS, CDR2 FNYEAQ. Between the trimmed V and J ends, which lost 1 base and 1 base, there was a span of 4 bases. The CDR3 extends over 13 amino acids. The DNA of the CDR3 is TGTGCCAGCAGCTTAGTACGCCAAGAGACCCAGTACTTC. This encodes CASSLVRQETQYF. Combining the CDR3 with reference TRBV7-6 and TRBJ2-5 gives the whole variable domain GAGVSQSPRYKVTKRGQDVALRCDPISGHVSLYWYRQALGQGPEFLTYFNYEAQQDKSGLPNDRFSAERPEGSISTLTIQRTEQRDSAMYRCASSLVRQETQYFGPGTRLLVL.

This clonotype was counted at least ten times. The V gene is TRBV4-1, the J gene TRBJ1-1; tentatively, D is TRBD1 (6 bases). The CDR3 is 15 amino acids. Trimming removed 0 bases at V and 1 base at J, with 9 bases between. Germline CDR1 and CDR2: MGHRA and YSYEKL. CDR3 nucleotides: TGCGCCAGCAGCCAAGAGACAGGTCCGAACACTGAAGCTTTCTTT. Its protein product is CASSQETGPNTEAFF.

This clonotype was found many times. The rearrangement joins TRBV20-1 to TRBJ1-4, with D possibly TRBD1 on 5 matching bases. Germline V gene lookup returns CDR1 DFQATT and CDR2 SNEGSKA (reference sequence). V dropped 0 bases and J dropped 7 bases, with 18 bases sitting between them. This CDR3 is built from 16 residues. The CDR3 DNA follows: TGCAGTGCTAGAGAATTTGGACAAGCCTCAGGTGAAAAACTGTTTTTT. Its protein product is CSAREFGQASGEKLFF.

The chain links TRBV6-1 to TRBJ2-3; 11 bases match TRBD2. Looked up from germline, CDR1 is MNHNS and CDR2 is SASEGT. The V gene end was trimmed by 5 bases and the J gene end by 3 bases; junction bases not matched to a gene: 4. The CDR3 has 15 amino acids. CDR3 DNA: TGTGCCAGCAGTCGACTAGCGGGGAGGACAGATACGCAGTATTTT. Its translation is CASSRLAGRTDTQYF.

The sample holds many counts of this clonotype. V gene TRBV6-5 combines with J gene TRBJ1-5; D is undetermined. Germline assignment: CDR1 MNHEY and CDR2 SVGAGI. Trimming removed 8 bases from V and 0 bases from J, with 11 bases in between. This CDR3 contains 14 residues. CDR3 protein: CASRPLLSNQPQHF. The CDR3, as DNA: TGTGCCAGCCGGCCGCTACTTAGCAATCAGCCCCAGCATTTT.

This clonotype was observed at least ten times. The chain has TRBV6-4 and TRBJ2-1, with TRBD2 identical over 12 bases. From germline, CDR1 is MRHNA and CDR2 SNTAGT. The CDR3 length is 15 residues. V trimming: 4 bases; J trimming: 10 bases; junction bases outside the gene matches: 8. The CDR3 loop reads CASSVSSGGVQEQFF. CDR3 coding DNA: TGTGCCAGCAGTGTGTCTAGCGGGGGGGTTCAGGAGCAGTTCTTC.

This clonotype was recorded many times. The V call is TRBV10-3, the J call TRBJ2-6; possibly TRBD1 for D (5 bases). From germline, CDR1 is ENHRY and CDR2 SYGVKD. The germline V and J ends were trimmed by 5 bases and 0 bases, with 11 bases remaining between them. This CDR3 is 16 amino acids long. Here the CDR3 reads CAISPRQSSGANVLTF. As DNA, the CDR3 is TGTGCCATCAGTCCCAGACAGAGCTCTGGGGCCAACGTCCTGACTTTC.

This clonotype was observed many times. This chain joins TRBV7-2 and TRBJ2-3; perhaps D is TRBD1 or TRBD2 (6 bases each). The CDR3 loop spans 15 amino acids. V was pared by 7 bases and J by 4 bases, with 18 bases between. Germline V gene data show CDR1 as SGHTA and CDR2 as FQGNSA. CDR3 in amino acids: CASTLGPRGPDTQYF. CDR3 DNA: TGTGCCAGCACCCTTGGCCCCCGGGGGCCAGATACGCAGTATTTT.

V usage is TRBV7-9 and J usage is TRBJ2-2; 9 nucleotides agree with TRBD2. There are 16 residues in the CDR3. Looked up from germline, CDR1 is SEHNR and CDR2 is FQNEAQ (reference sequence). J lost 1 base, V lost 5 bases, and 5 bases had no gene match. The CDR3 loop is CASSVIAGENTGELFF. CDR3 DNA sequence: TGTGCCAGCAGCGTTATAGCGGGGGAGAACACCGGGGAGCTGTTTTTT.

There are many counts of this clonotype. The rearrangement joins TRBV27 to TRBJ1-2; TRBD1 might be the D (6 bases). Germline CDR1 MNHEY, CDR2 SMNVEV (reference sequence). The CDR3 runs 15 residues. V lost 5 bases and J lost 4, with 17 bases in between. DNA for the CDR3: TGTGCCAGCAGTCCCTGGGACATGCGGAGCTATGGCTACACCTTC. Translating gives CASSPWDMRSYGYTF.

This clonotype occurred a few times. The chain carries TRBV5-1 and TRBJ2-5; a weak D match, TRBD1 (7 bases). Trimming cost V 3 bases and J 4 bases, with 25 bases left between them. Germline V gene data show CDR1 as SGHRS and CDR2 as YFSETQ. CDR3 length: 18 amino acids. CDR3 sequence reads: CASSSTFSGGTNTETQYF. The CDR3, as DNA: TGCGCCAGCAGCTCCACCTTTTCAGGGGGGACCAACACAGAGACCCAGTACTTC.

The rearrangement joins TRBV5-1 to TRBJ2-7; possibly TRBD1 for D (6 bases). In germline, CDR1 is SGHRS, CDR2 YFSETQ. The V and J ends lost 2 bases and 3 bases respectively, with 9 bases between them. This CDR3 has 13 amino acids. The chain's CDR3 is CASSFGQNYEQYF. The CDR3 DNA reads TGCGCCAGCAGCTTCGGACAGAACTACGAGCAGTACTTC.

This clonotype was recorded many times. The J gene is TRBJ1-2, the V gene TRBV20-1, with 7 bases that match TRBD1. CDR3 length: 19 amino acids. Trimming took 6 bases from V and 1 from J; bases not matched to a gene: 23. Germline V gene sequence: CDR1 DFQATT, CDR2 SNEGSKA (reference sequence). As DNA, the CDR3 is TGCAGTGCGGCTCATACCCACCGGCTTAGGACAGGAATTAACTATGGCTACACCTTC. Amino acids: CSAAHTHRLRTGINYGYTF.

This sequence joins TRBV20-1 and TRBJ1-1; 10 positions agree with TRBD1. Germline-derived CDR1 and CDR2 are DFQATT and SNEGSKA (reference sequence). With V trimmed by 6 bases and J by 1 base, 11 bases remained unmatched. This CDR3 comprises 16 residues. Here the CDR3 reads CSAETGGTGENTEAFF. Written as DNA, the CDR3 is TGCAGTGCAGAAACAGGGGGGACAGGGGAGAACACTGAAGCTTTCTTT.

The chain employs TRBV5-1 and TRBJ1-1, with TRBD1 as a possible D gene (5 bases). V was pared by 5 bases and J by 1 base, with 9 bases between. This CDR3 has 13 residues. The germline V gene has CDR1 SGHRS and CDR2 YFSETQ. CDR3 sequence (DNA): TGCGCCAGCAGACAGGATTCGAACACTGAAGCTTTCTTT. Its translation is CASRQDSNTEAFF.

The CDR3 DNA is TGTGCCAGCAGTCCAATCCATCAGCCCCAGCATTTT. It codes for CASSPIHQPQHF. The V gene is TRBV6-2 or TRBV6-3, the J gene TRBJ1-5; no definite D call. Trimming took 5 bases from V and 5 from J, leaving 7 bases between them. The V gene's germline CDR1 is MNHEY and CDR2 SVGEGT. The CDR3 sequence is 12 residues long.